This entry concerns a single T cell receptor beta chain. The CDR3 covers 16 residues. V shed 4 bases and J 5 bases; nucleotides not matched to a gene: 8. From germline, CDR1 is MDHEN and CDR2 SYDVKM. The data derive from a study of blood T cell repertoires in COVID-19. Study details: Specimens from acute and convalescent COVID-19 originated in the United States, Italy and Spain. In each case, the material was cDNA or gDNA derived from T cells, B-cell-depleted T cells, or PBMCs.

Authors' data handling: Amplification of reference gene primers was used by the study to estimate nucleated cell counts. The protocol was immunoSEQ multiplex PCR, while the TCRdb copy is restricted to in-frame clones and leaves out a portion. V and J calls and clone size are as listed in that table; D and trimming were resolved from the DNA. Among a few hundred thousand clones, about 86% were seen once, and the ten largest hold 6.2%. This TCR was recovered from a man aged 55 to 70 who had recovered from COVID-19. Sequencing was performed on peripheral blood. The gene calls are TRBV28 and TRBJ2-5; 12 bases map to TRBD1. DNA of the CDR3: TGTGCCAGCAGTTCACCGGGACAGGGGGCGCGGGAGACCCAGTACTTC. Its translation: CASSSPGQGARETQYF.